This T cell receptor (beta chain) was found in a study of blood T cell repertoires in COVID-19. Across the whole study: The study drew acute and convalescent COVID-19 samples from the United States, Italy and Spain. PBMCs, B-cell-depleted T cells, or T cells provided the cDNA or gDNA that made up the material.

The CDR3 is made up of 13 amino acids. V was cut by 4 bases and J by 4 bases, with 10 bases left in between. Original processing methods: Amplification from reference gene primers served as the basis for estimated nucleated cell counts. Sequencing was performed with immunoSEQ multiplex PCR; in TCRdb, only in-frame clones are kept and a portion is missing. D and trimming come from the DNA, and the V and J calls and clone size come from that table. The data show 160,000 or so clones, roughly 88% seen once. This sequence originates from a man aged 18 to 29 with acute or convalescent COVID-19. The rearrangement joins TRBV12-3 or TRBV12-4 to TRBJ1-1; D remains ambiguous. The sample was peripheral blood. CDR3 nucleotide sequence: TGTGCCAGCAGTTGGGCAGGCCCCACTGAAGCTTTCTTT. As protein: CASSWAGPTEAFF.